Shown below are 27 T cell receptor beta chains from a single sample sequenced in a study of blood T cells in healthy people across ages. The authors ran a second PCR of 7 to 11 cycles using a sample-barcoded 5' primer and a J-beta primer mix. One entry per CDR3 protein, called by TCRdb with MiXCR from the 5' RACE reads. The repertoire consists of approximately 690,000 distinct CDR3 sequences, with 40% to 45% occurring once and the leading ten covering 25% to 35%. Sequenced input: blood. The source is an elderly man in good health.

J is TRBJ2-5 and V is TRBV5-5; D not resolved. CDR1 is SGHKS, CDR2 YYEKEE, per germline (reference sequence). Trimming took off 4 bases at V and 4 bases at J, with 17 bases between the two ends. The CDR3 is made up of 15 amino acids. The CDR3 is CASSPDPLRVETQYF. The DNA for the CDR3 is TGTGCCAGCAGCCCGGACCCCCTTCGTGTAGAGACCCAGTACTTC.

This clonotype was detected a few times. The CDR3 protein is CASSPDRGRVGELFF. The CDR3 nucleotides are TGTGCCAGCAGCCCAGACAGGGGAAGGGTCGGGGAGCTGTTTTTT. This chain connects TRBV28 to TRBJ2-2, with TRBD1 matching over 8 bases. The CDR3 consists of 15 residues. Germline CDR1 is MDHEN and CDR2 is SYDVKM. V gave up 6 bases and J gave up 7 bases; unmatched junction bases: 10.

The J gene is TRBJ2-3, the V gene TRBV20-1; D remains unclear. CDR1 and CDR2 from the germline V gene are DFQATT and SNEGSKA (reference sequence). CDR3 length: 12 residues. V was cut by 2 bases and J by 6 bases, with 9 bases left in between. The DNA for the CDR3 is TGCAGTGCTAGAATTCGCGTTGATACGCAGTATTTT. This translates into CSARIRVDTQYF.

This clonotype was seen more than once but under ten times. V usage is TRBV29-1 and J usage is TRBJ1-4; D possibly corresponds to TRBD1 (5 bases). Trimming took 7 bases from V and 0 from J, leaving 15 bases between them. This CDR3 spans 15 amino acids. Germline V gives CDR1 SQVTM, CDR2 ANQGSEA. CDR3 sequence (DNA): TGCAGCGCCCAAAGGGGTACCGCAACTAATGAAAAACTGTTTTTT. It codes for CSAQRGTATNEKLFF.

This clonotype showed up just a few times. The gene calls are TRBV27 and TRBJ2-3; no reliable D call. Trimming cost V 5 bases and J 4 bases, with 7 bases left between them. The CDR3 loop spans 12 amino acids. Germline V gene lookup returns CDR1 MNHEY and CDR2 SMNVEV (reference sequence). As DNA, the CDR3 is TGTGCCAGCAGTCGAATCTCAGATACGCAGTATTTT. It translates to CASSRISDTQYF.

This clonotype was recorded a few times. The chain is built from TRBV6-6 and TRBJ2-7; TRBD2 matches at 7 bases. Trimming at V came to 2 bases and at J to 2 bases, leaving 6 bases not matched to a gene. Germline CDR1 and CDR2: MNHNY and SVGAGI (reference sequence). The CDR3 sequence is 15 residues long. This CDR3 reads CASSYGGRNPYEQYF. The CDR3 nucleotides are TGTGCCAGCAGTTACGGCGGGAGAAATCCCTACGAGCAGTACTTC.

This chain links TRBV7-2 with TRBJ2-1; D unresolved. Per the germline V gene, CDR1 is SGHTA and CDR2 is FQGNSA. V gave up 2 bases and J gave up 8 bases, with 10 bases separating them. There are 13 residues in the CDR3. DNA for the CDR3: TGTGCCAGCAGCTTACGTCGTTTAGATGAGCAGTTCTTC. It translates to CASSLRRLDEQFF.

This clonotype was picked up a small number of times. This chain uses TRBV20-1 with TRBJ2-5; TRBD1 agrees at 7 bases. The CDR3 is made up of 13 amino acids. V lost 5 bases to trimming and J lost 1 base; unmatched junction nucleotides: 4. From germline, CDR1 is DFQATT and CDR2 SNEGSKA (reference sequence). The DNA for the CDR3 is TGCAGTGCTCCCGACAGGGTCCAAGAGACCCAGTACTTC. It is translated as CSAPDRVQETQYF.

This clonotype has only a few counts. The chain combines TRBV29-1 with TRBJ2-3; TRBD1 agrees at 7 bases. Looked up from germline, CDR1 is SQVTM and CDR2 is ANQGSEA. J lost 4 bases, V lost 7 bases, and 8 bases had no gene match. The CDR3 consists of 13 residues. The CDR3 coding sequence is TGCAGCGGGGAGCGACAGGGCGCAGATACGCAGTATTTT. This codes for CSGERQGADTQYF.

This clonotype has a handful of counts. V usage is TRBV2 and J usage is TRBJ2-7; 8 positions match TRBD1. V trimming: 6 bases; J trimming: 3 bases; junction bases outside the gene matches: 4. Germline loops: CDR1 SNHLY, CDR2 FYNNEI. The CDR3 covers 13 residues. The CDR3 region has the DNA TGTGCCAGCAGGACAGGGGTCCACTACGAGCAGTACTTC. It translates to CASRTGVHYEQYF.

This CDR3 reads CATSGQSSGNTIYF. CDR3 sequence (DNA): TGTGCCACCTCGGGGCAGAGCTCTGGAAACACCATATATTTT. V gene TRBV28 combines with J gene TRBJ1-3, with D possibly being TRBD1 (5 bases). This CDR3 comprises 14 residues. V was pared by 10 bases and J by 0 bases, with 13 bases between. The V gene's germline CDR1 is MDHEN and CDR2 SYDVKM.

This clonotype was recorded only once. The junction departs from the called germline gene at one end, perhaps through a read error. The chain couples TRBV7-8 to TRBJ1-6; D possibly corresponds to TRBD1 (5 bases). Germline assignment: CDR1 SGHVS and CDR2 FQNEAQ. This CDR3 region has 16 residues. CDR3 protein: CASSLEARQSNSLLHF. In DNA, the CDR3 is TGTGCCAGCAGCTTAGAGGCCCGACAGTCGAATTCACTCCTCCACTTT.

This chain links TRBV12-3 or TRBV12-4 with TRBJ2-2; weak D call: TRBD2 (5 bases). Trimming left V 3 bases short and J 0 bases short, with 14 bases between. CDR3 size: 17 residues. For the CDR3, the DNA is TGTGCCAGCAGTTTTCCTAGCTCGCGGGCGAACACCGGGGAGCTGTTTTTT. Protein product: CASSFPSSRANTGELFF.

V gene TRBV5-6 combines with J gene TRBJ2-1; no clear D gene. CDR3 length equals 16 residues. Germline V lookup: CDR1 SGHDT, CDR2 YYEEEE. The V end was cut by 4 bases, the J end by 2 bases, with 16 bases between. CDR3 region: CASSPGPLEPYNEQFF. CDR3 DNA: TGTGCCAGCAGCCCAGGACCTTTGGAACCCTACAATGAGCAGTTCTTC.

CDR3 region: CASSLAGPEQFF. The CDR3 DNA sequence: TGTGCCAGCAGCCTCGCGGGGCCTGAGCAGTTCTTC. V gene TRBV11-2 combines with J gene TRBJ2-1, with D possibly matching TRBD2 (6 bases). The CDR3 length is 12 residues. V lost 5 bases and J lost 9, with 11 bases in between. The germline V gene encodes CDR1 SGHAT and CDR2 FQNNGV. The full variable domain, its missing parts supplied by reference TRBV11-2 and TRBJ2-1, is EAGVAQSPRYKIIEKRQSVAFWCNPISGHATLYWYQQILGQGPKLLIQFQNNGVVDDSQLPKDRFSAERLKGVDSTLKIQPAKLEDSAVYLCASSLAGPEQFFGPGTRLTVL.

There are a few counts of this clonotype. J is TRBJ2-7 and V is TRBV11-2; 9 positions match TRBD1. Germline loops: CDR1 SGHAT, CDR2 FQNNGV. J lost 7 bases, V lost 3 bases, and 7 bases had no gene match. The CDR3 covers 14 residues. CDR3 DNA sequence: TGTGCCAGCAGCTTCGCAGGGACAGGGAATGAGCAGTACTTC. Translation: CASSFAGTGNEQYF.

The rearrangement joins TRBV20-1 to TRBJ2-3; tentative D call: TRBD1 (6 bases). CDR3 length: 13 residues. The germline V gene encodes CDR1 DFQATT and CDR2 SNEGSKA (reference sequence). CDR3 loop: CRAGQGSTDTQYF. The CDR3 DNA sequence: TGCAGGGCCGGGCAGGGGAGCACAGATACGCAGTATTTT.

V and J are TRBV12-5 and TRBJ2-5, with a weak D call TRBD1 (6 bases). The DNA matches TRBJ2-7 better at its end, which makes the J call doubtful. Germline CDR1 LGHNT, CDR2 FRNRAP. The CDR3 length is 13 residues. The CDR3 loop is CASRGHQTYEQYF. The CDR3 DNA reads as TGTGCTAGTCGGGGACATCAAACGTACGAGCAGTACTTC.

The DNA for the CDR3 is TGTGCCAGCAGCCCTCCGGGACAGCTTAATGAAAAACTGTTTTTT. Residues: CASSPPGQLNEKLFF. The genes are TRBV9 and TRBJ1-4; 7 bases are shared with TRBD1. J gave up 4 bases and V 4 bases, and 7 bases lay outside the gene matches. This CDR3 contains 15 residues. Germline V gene data show CDR1 as SGDLS and CDR2 as YYNGEE.

The chain recombines TRBV6-2 or TRBV6-3 with TRBJ1-5; D unresolved. The CDR3 loop spans 17 amino acids. Between the trimmed V and J ends, which lost 2 bases and 4 bases, there was a span of 18 bases. The V gene's germline CDR1 is MNHEY and CDR2 SVGEGT. The DNA for the CDR3 is TGTGCCAGCAGTTACAGGTCCGGACCGGGGATAAATCAGCCCCAGCATTTT. Translation gives CASSYRSGPGINQPQHF.

The V and J genes are TRBV20-1 and TRBJ1-4; TRBD1 might be the D (5 bases). Per the germline V gene, CDR1 is DFQATT and CDR2 is SNEGSKA (reference sequence). The CDR3 sequence is 15 residues long. Trimming took 0 bases from V and 7 from J, leaving 15 bases between them. Written as DNA, the CDR3 is TGCAGTGCTAGAGATTGGGCCAGGGATGGTGAAAAACTGTTTTTT. This sequence encodes CSARDWARDGEKLFF.

This clonotype appeared a few times. The chain combines TRBV20-1 with TRBJ2-5; TRBD2 matches at 11 bases. Looked up from germline, CDR1 is DFQATT and CDR2 is SNEGSKA (reference sequence). J gave up 4 bases and V 5 bases, and 0 bases lay outside the gene matches. There are 12 residues in the CDR3. The CDR3 loop reads CSALAGGETQYF. DNA for the CDR3: TGCAGTGCTCTAGCGGGAGGAGAGACCCAGTACTTC.

V gene TRBV20-1 combines with J gene TRBJ2-3, with D tentatively TRBD2 (6 bases). V lost 6 bases, J lost 10 bases, and 20 bases lay in between. Per the germline V gene, CDR1 is DFQATT and CDR2 is SNEGSKA (reference sequence). CDR3 length: 13 amino acids. The CDR3 bases are TGCAGTGCGGGCGGGGTGGGCGCCGATGCGCAGTATTTT. Protein product: CSAGGVGADAQYF.

The J gene is TRBJ2-3, the V gene TRBV7-2, with a tentative D call TRBD2 (6 bases). Germline CDR1 is SGHTA and CDR2 is FQGNSA. This CDR3 contains 16 residues. Trimming took off 3 bases at V and 0 bases at J, with 13 bases between the two ends. CDR3 DNA: TGTGCCAGCAGCTTCTACGGGACTTCTAGCACAGATACGCAGTATTTT. It codes for CASSFYGTSSTDTQYF. The full variable domain, with the rest looked up from reference TRBV7-2 and TRBJ2-3, is GAGVSQSPSNKVTEKGKDVELRCDPISGHTALYWYRQSLGQGLEFLIYFQGNSAPDKSGLPSDRFSAERTGGSVSTLTIQRTQQEDSAVYLCASSFYGTSSTDTQYFGPGTRLTVL.

There are a few counts of this clonotype. The V call is TRBV12-3 or TRBV12-4, the J call TRBJ2-5; TRBD1 might be the D (5 bases). Trimming pared 6 bases from V and 2 bases from J, leaving 13 bases between. There are 14 residues in the CDR3. CDR3: CASSLHGAQETQYF. Written as DNA, the CDR3 is TGTGCCAGCAGCCTACATGGGGCACAAGAGACCCAGTACTTC.

The sample holds a few counts of this clonotype. V and J are TRBV9 and TRBJ2-1, with TRBD2 as a possible D gene (5 bases). CDR3 size: 13 residues. Per the germline V gene, CDR1 is SGDLS and CDR2 is YYNGEE. Deletions cut 0 bases from V and 9 bases from J, with 10 bases between. CDR3 bases: TGTGCCAGCAGCGTAGTACTAGACGCTGAGCAGTTCTTC. Translating it yields CASSVVLDAEQFF.

The V and J genes are TRBV20-1 and TRBJ2-3, with D unclear. The V gene's germline CDR1 is DFQATT and CDR2 SNEGSKA (reference sequence). The CDR3 has 10 amino acids. V lost 5 bases and J lost 6, with 6 bases in between. The DNA for the CDR3 is TGCAGTGCTCAAATTGATACGCAGTATTTT. Its translation: CSAQIDTQYF.